The 4 T cell receptor beta chains reported below all come from one sample, sequenced in a study of shared clonotypes between healthy human individuals. Clones were sequenced by immunoSEQ multiplex PCR, and TCRdb holds only the in-frame ones, with some missing. The table lists 2 million to 2.5 million clones, about 90% of them singletons, with 0.3% to 0.4% in the top ten. Sequenced sample: naive CD4+ T cells from PBMCs. Subset meaning: CD45RA+ positively selected. The receptor source for this set is a man between 18 and 29 years old in good health. Some clones in this sample may be carry-over from other donors' samples.

The gene calls are TRBV20-1 and TRBJ1-5; D is uncertain. There are 11 residues in the CDR3. Per the germline V gene, CDR1 is DFQATT and CDR2 is SNEGSKA (reference sequence). Trimming pared 0 bases from V and 9 bases from J, leaving 6 bases between. In DNA form, the CDR3 reads TGCAGTGCTAGAGATCGCTCGCCCCAGCATTTT. Translation gives CSARDRSPQHF.

The rearrangement joins TRBV6-5 to TRBJ2-3; D perhaps matches TRBD2 (5 bases). This CDR3 region has 14 residues. Trimming took 6 bases from V and 2 from J, leaving 12 bases between them. Germline V gene data show CDR1 as MNHEY and CDR2 as SVGAGI. CDR3 coding DNA: TGTGCCAGCAGCAGGTACCGGGACACAGATACGCAGTATTTT. Translation gives CASSRYRDTDTQYF.

V is TRBV28 and J is TRBJ1-5, with a weak D call TRBD1 (6 bases). The germline CDR1 and CDR2 sequences are MDHEN and SYDVKM. V lost 4 bases and J lost 0, with 10 bases in between. CDR3 length equals 15 residues. CDR3: CASSSGHPSNQPQHF. The CDR3, as DNA: TGTGCCAGCAGTTCGGGACACCCTAGCAATCAGCCCCAGCATTTT.

The chain is built from TRBV5-1 and TRBJ2-7; 8 bases match TRBD1. The CDR3 is made up of 15 amino acids. J gave up 0 bases and V 4 bases, and 6 bases lay outside the gene matches. CDR1 and CDR2 (germline): SGHRS, YFSETQ. CDR3 nucleotide sequence: TGCGCCAGCAGCCCAGGGGGCGGGGACTCCTACGAGCAGTACTTC. Protein: CASSPGGGDSYEQYF. The whole variable domain, filled in from reference TRBV5-1 and TRBJ2-7, reads KAGVTQTPRYLIKTRGQQVTLSCSPISGHRSVSWYQQTPGQGLQFLFEYFSETQRNKGNFPGRFSGRQFSNSRSEMNVSTLELGDSALYLCASSPGGGDSYEQYFGPGTRLTVT.